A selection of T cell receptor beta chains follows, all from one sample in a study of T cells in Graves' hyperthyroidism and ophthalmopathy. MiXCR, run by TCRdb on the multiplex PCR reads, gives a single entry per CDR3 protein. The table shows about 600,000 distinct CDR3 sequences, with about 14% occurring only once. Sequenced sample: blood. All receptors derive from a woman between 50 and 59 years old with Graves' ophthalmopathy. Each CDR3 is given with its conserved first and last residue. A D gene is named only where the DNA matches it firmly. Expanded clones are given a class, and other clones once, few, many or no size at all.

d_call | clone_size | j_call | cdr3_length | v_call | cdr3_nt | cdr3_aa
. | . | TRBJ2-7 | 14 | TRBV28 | TGTGCCAGCAGTCATGGGGGCGGCCCCTACGAGCAGTACTTC | CASSHGGGPYEQYF
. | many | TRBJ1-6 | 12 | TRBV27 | TGTGCCAGCAGCTCCCCAAATTCACCCCTCCACTTT | CASSSPNSPLHF
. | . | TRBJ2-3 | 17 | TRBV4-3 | TGCGCCAGCAGCCAGCAATGGCGAGTGGGAAGCACAGATACGCAGTATTTT | CASSQQWRVGSTDTQYF
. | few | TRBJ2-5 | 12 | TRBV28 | TGTGCCAGCCAGTCATGGCAAGAGACCCAGTACTTC | CASQSWQETQYF
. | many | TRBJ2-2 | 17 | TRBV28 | TGTGCCAGCAGTTTGCCCCATAGAGCGGAGAACACCGGGGAGCTGTTTTTT | CASSLPHRAENTGELFF
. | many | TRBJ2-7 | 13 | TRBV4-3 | TGTGCCAGCAGCCAAGGGGTCTCCTACGAGCAGTACTTC | CASSQGVSYEQYF
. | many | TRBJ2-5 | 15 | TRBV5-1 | TGCGCCAGCAGCTCCAGGAGGGAGGAAGCAGAGACCCAGTACTTC | CASSSRREEAETQYF
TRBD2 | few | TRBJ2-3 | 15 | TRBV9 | TGTGCCAGCAGACTTAGCGGGAGTGGCTCAGATACGCAGTATTTT | CASRLSGSGSDTQYF
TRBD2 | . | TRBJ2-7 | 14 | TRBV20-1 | TGCAGTGCTAGCGTTGGGCTAGCGGGAGGCGAGCAGTACTTC | CSASVGLAGGEQYF
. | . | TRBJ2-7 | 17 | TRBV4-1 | TGCGCCAGCAGCCAAGAACGGGCTAGCGCCCAAAATCAAGAGCAGTACTTC | CASSQERASAQNQEQYF
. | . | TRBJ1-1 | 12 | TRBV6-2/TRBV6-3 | TGTGCCAGCAGTTACTCGTTGGGGGAAGCTTTCTTT | CASSYSLGEAFF
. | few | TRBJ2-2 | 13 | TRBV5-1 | TGCGCCAGCAGCTTGGAATACACCGGGGAGCTGTTTTTT | CASSLEYTGELFF
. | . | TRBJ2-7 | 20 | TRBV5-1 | TGCGCCAGCAGCTCCTCCGACCTACGCCGCGGATTACGGGTCCCCTACGAGCAGTACTTC | CASSSSDLRRGLRVPYEQYF
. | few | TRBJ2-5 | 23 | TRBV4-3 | TGCGCCAGCAGCCAAGAATTGATTTCAAACAGGGTATCTGAGACTAGAGTAGAAGAGACCCAGTACTTC | CASSQELISNRVSETRVEETQYF
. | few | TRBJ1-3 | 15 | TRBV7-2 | TGTGCCAGCAGCTTTGACAGGTCCTCTGGAAACACCATATATTTT | CASSFDRSSGNTIYF
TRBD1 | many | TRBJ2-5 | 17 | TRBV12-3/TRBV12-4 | TGTGCCAGCAGTTTTATCCGGTTCGGACAGGTCGGGGAGACCCAGTACTTC | CASSFIRFGQVGETQYF
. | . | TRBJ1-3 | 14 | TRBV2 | TGTGCCAGCAGTGAGGGCCTCTCTGGAAACACCATATATTTT | CASSEGLSGNTIYF
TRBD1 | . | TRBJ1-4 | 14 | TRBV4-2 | TGTGCCAGCAGCCGGACAGGGGGATCTGAAAAACTGTTTTTT | CASSRTGGSEKLFF
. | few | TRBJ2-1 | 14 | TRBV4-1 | TGCGCCAGCAGCCAAGAGAGTCAGGGCAATGAGCAGTTCTTC | CASSQESQGNEQFF
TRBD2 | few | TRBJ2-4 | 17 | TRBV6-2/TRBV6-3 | TGTGCCAGCACCCCCGAACTAGCGGGAGGGCCCAAAAACATTCAGTACTTC | CASTPELAGGPKNIQYF
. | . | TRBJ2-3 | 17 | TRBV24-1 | TGTGCCACCAGTGATTATGGACGGGGGGCCGGCACAGATACGCAGTATTTT | CATSDYGRGAGTDTQYF
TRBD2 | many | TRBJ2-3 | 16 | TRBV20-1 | TGCAGTGCTGGGTCGGGACTAGCGGGGAGCACAGATACGCAGTATTTT | CSAGSGLAGSTDTQYF
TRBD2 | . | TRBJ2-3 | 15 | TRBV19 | TGTGCCAGTAGTATGAATCTTGCGGGAGCAGATACGCAGTATTTT | CASSMNLAGADTQYF
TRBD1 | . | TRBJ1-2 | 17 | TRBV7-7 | TGTGCTAGCAGCTTAACCGGGACAGGCGCCCTATGGGACGGCTACACCTTC | CASSLTGTGALWDGYTF
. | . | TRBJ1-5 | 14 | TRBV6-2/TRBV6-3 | TGTGCCTCAAAGGGGCAGCAAAGCAATCAGCCCCAGCATTTT | CASKGQQSNQPQHF
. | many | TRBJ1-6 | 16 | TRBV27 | TGTGCCAGCAGTTTAATGCCCGTCCCTTATAATTCACCCCTCCACTTT | CASSLMPVPYNSPLHF
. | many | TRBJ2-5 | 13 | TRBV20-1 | TGCAGTGCCACACGACAGATACAAGAGACCCAGTACTTC | CSATRQIQETQYF
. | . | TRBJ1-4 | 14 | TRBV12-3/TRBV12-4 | TGTGCCAGCAGTTTGCGGAGAACTAATGAAAAACTGTTTTTT | CASSLRRTNEKLFF
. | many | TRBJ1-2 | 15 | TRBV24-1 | TGTGCCACCAGTGACCCAAGCGCGGCGGTTGGTGGCTACACCTTC | CATSDPSAAVGGYTF
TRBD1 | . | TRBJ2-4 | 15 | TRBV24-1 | TGTGCCACCAGTGACCCTAGACAGGGGGCGAACATTCAGTACTTC | CATSDPRQGANIQYF
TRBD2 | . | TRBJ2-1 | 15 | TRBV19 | TGTGCCAGTATTAAAGAACTAGCGGGAGTAAATGAGCAGTTCTTC | CASIKELAGVNEQFF
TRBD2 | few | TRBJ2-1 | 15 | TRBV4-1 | TGCGCCAGCAGCCAAGCTGGGAGGGATAACAATGAGCAGTTCTTC | CASSQAGRDNNEQFF
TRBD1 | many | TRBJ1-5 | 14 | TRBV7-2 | TGTGCCAGCAGCTTGACAGGGGGCACGGAGCCCCAGCATTTT | CASSLTGGTEPQHF
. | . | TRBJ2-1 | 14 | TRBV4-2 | TGTGCCAGCAGCCACAATCGGGAATCGGATGAGCAATTCTTC | CASSHNRESDEQFF
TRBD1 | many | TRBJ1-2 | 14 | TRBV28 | TGTGCCAGCACTTCAGGGGGGCGGACCTATGGCTACACCTTC | CASTSGGRTYGYTF
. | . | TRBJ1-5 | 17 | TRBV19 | TGTGCCAGTAGTACGGGACGACACTTGGCAGGCAATCAGCCCCAGCATTTT | CASSTGRHLAGNQPQHF
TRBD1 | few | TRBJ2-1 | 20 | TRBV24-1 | TGTGCCACCAGTGAATCTCCGAGACAGGGGGAATCTGGATCCTACAATGAGCAGTTCTTC | CATSESPRQGESGSYNEQFF
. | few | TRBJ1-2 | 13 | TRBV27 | TGTGCCACTCGTCGTCAACAGAACTATGGCTACACCTTC | CATRRQQNYGYTF
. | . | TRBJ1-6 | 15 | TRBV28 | TGTGCCAGCAGAAAGGACCGCTCCTATAATTCACCCCTCCACTTT | CASRKDRSYNSPLHF
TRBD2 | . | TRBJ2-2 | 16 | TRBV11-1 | TGTGCCAGCAGCTCCCGACTAGCGGAAGACACCGGGGAGCTGTTTTTT | CASSSRLAEDTGELFF
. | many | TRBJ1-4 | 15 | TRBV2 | TGTGCCAGCAGTGAAGACAGAGCAGGGGAGGAAAAACTGTTTTTT | CASSEDRAGEEKLFF
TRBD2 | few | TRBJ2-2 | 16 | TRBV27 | TGTGCCAGCAGTCGACTAGCGGGAGGGCCCCCCGGGGAGCTGTTTTTT | CASSRLAGGPPGELFF
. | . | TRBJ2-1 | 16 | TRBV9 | TGTGCCAGCAGCGTAGACCATACAGGGTTCCACAATGAGCAGTTCTTC | CASSVDHTGFHNEQFF
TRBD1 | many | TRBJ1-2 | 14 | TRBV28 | TGTGCCAGCGGGCTGACAGGGGTTTGGCATGGCTACACCTTC | CASGLTGVWHGYTF
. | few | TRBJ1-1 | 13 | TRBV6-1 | TGTGCCACCGACTGGGCCATGAACACTGAAGCTTTCTTT | CATDWAMNTEAFF
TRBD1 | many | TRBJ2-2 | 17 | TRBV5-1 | TGCGCCAGCAGCCTAACGGCCGGGACAGGGAACACCGGGGAGCTGTTTTTT | CASSLTAGTGNTGELFF
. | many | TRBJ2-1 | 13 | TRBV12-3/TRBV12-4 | TGTGCCAGCAGTAGACAGGTAGACAATGAGCAGTTCTTC | CASSRQVDNEQFF
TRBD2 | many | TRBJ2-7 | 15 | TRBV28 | TGTGCCAGCAGTTTTTATAGCGGGAGAGCCTACGAGCAGTACTTC | CASSFYSGRAYEQYF
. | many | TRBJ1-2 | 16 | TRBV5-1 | TGCGCCAGCAGACGGACGGCCGATTTAACTCCCTATGGCTACACCTTC | CASRRTADLTPYGYTF
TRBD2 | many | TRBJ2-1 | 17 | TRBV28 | TGTGCCAGCAGTCCCCACGTGGGGAGCGGGAGAGGAAATGAGCAGTTCTTC | CASSPHVGSGRGNEQFF
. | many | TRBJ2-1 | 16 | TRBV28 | TGTGCCAGCAGTTTATTGGGACCGGATACCTACAATGAGCAGTTCTTC | CASSLLGPDTYNEQFF
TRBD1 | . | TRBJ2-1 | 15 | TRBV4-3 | TGCGCCAGCAGCCAAGAGGGACAGGGGGCTTATGAGCAGTTCTTC | CASSQEGQGAYEQFF
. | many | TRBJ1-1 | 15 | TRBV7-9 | TGTGCCAGCAGCCCACCGGGGTGGGCCGAGACTGAAGCTTTCTTT | CASSPPGWAETEAFF